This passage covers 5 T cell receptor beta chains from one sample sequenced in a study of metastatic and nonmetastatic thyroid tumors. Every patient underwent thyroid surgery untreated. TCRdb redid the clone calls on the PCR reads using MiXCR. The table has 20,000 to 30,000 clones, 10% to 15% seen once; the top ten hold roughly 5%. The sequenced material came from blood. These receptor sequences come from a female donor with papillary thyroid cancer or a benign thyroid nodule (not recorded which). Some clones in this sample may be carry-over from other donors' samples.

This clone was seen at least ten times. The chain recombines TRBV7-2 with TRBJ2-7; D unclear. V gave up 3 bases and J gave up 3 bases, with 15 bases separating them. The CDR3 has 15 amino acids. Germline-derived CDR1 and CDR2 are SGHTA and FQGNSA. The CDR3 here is CASSLWAGSIYEQYF. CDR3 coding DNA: TGTGCCAGCAGCTTGTGGGCAGGAAGCATCTACGAGCAGTACTTC.

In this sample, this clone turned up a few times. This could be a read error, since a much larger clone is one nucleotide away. The CDR3 DNA is TGCGCCAACCCATGGGGTGGTTCACCCCTCCACTTT. It yields the protein CANPWGGSPLHF. The chain couples TRBV24-1 to TRBJ1-6; D not resolved. Germline values: CDR1 KGHDR, CDR2 SFDVKD. This CDR3 contains 12 residues.

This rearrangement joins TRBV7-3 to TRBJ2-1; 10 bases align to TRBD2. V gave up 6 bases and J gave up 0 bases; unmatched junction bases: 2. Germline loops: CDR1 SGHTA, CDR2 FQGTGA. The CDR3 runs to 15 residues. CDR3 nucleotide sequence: TGTGCCAGCAGTAGCGGGAGGAGCTCCTACAATGAGCAGTTCTTC. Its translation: CASSSGRSSYNEQFF.

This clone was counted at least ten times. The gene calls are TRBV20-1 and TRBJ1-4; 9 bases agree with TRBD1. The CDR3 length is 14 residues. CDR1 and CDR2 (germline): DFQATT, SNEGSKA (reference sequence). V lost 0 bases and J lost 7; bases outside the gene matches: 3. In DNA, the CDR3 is TGCAGTGCTAGAGAACAGGGGGCGCTTGAAAAACTGTTTTTT. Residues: CSAREQGALEKLFF.

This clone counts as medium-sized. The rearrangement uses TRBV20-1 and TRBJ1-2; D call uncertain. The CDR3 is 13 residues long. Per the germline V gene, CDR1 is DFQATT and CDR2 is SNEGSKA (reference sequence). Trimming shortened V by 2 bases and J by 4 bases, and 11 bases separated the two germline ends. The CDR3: CSARTWETYGYTF. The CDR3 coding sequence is TGCAGTGCTAGAACTTGGGAAACCTATGGCTACACCTTC.